This T cell receptor (beta chain) came from a study of cytomegalovirus exposure and HLA in healthy donors. Study-level information: The 120 or so validation repertoires used a platform that matched the one used for the approximately 610 first-cohort repertoires, as a later analysis reported. General study points: Despite most TCR sequences being rare, some public TCRs occurred in many donors.

The CDR3 is 13 residues long. The V end was cut by 10 bases, the J end by 0 bases, with 14 bases between. Germline CDR1 reads SGHTS; CDR2 reads YDEGEE. The study drew the donors from its 120-subject validation cohort, separate from the roughly 700-subject first cohort. A remark on this clone: What it recognizes is unknown.

TCRdb keeps only in-frame clones here, not all; method: immunoSEQ multiplex PCR. Of roughly 57,000 clones listed, 93% were seen once; the top ten hold more than 1.5%. Sequencing used PBMCs. The sequence came from a woman aged 18-29 years in good health and CMV-seropositive. The rearrangement joins TRBV5-8 to TRBJ2-7; D perhaps matches TRBD1 (6 bases). In nucleotides, the CDR3 is TGTGCCGTCTCAGGGGTCGCCTCCTACGAGCAGTACTTC. This codes for CAVSGVASYEQYF. The full variable domain, its missing parts supplied by reference TRBV5-8 and TRBJ2-7, is EAGVTQSPTHLIKTRGQQATLRCSPISGHTSVYWYQQALGLGLQFLLWYDEGEERNRGNFPPRFSGRQFPNYSSELNVNALELEDSALYLCAVSGVASYEQYFGPGTRLTVT.